This entry features one T cell receptor (beta chain) sequence. These data come from a study of blood T cell repertoires in COVID-19. Study overall: Acute and convalescent COVID-19 specimens originated in the United States, Italy and Spain. The analysed material was cDNA or gDNA that came from T cells, B-cell-depleted T cells, or PBMCs.

Per the authors' pipeline: Quantification of nucleated cells was approximated via reference gene primer amplification. Clones were sequenced by immunoSEQ multiplex PCR, and TCRdb holds only the in-frame ones, with some missing. That table gives V, J and clone size, and the DNA gave D and trimming. The table has 65,000 to 75,000 clones, approximately 78% seen once. CDR1 is MNHEY and CDR2 is SVGEGT in the germline V gene. The V and J ends lost 4 bases and 0 bases, in that order; junction bases with no gene match: 6. The CDR3 length is 15 residues. The rearrangement links TRBV6-2 or TRBV6-3 to TRBJ2-7, with 7 bases identical to TRBD2. The source material was peripheral blood. The receptor was derived from a human donor in a cohort sampled during active COVID-19. In DNA, the CDR3 is TGTGCCAGCAGTTCCTCAGCGGGAATCTCCTACGAGCAGTACTTC. As protein: CASSSSAGISYEQYF.